Listed here is a single TCR beta chain. Its antigen is currently unknown. The sample comes from a study of shared clonotypes between healthy human individuals. Study-wide results and limits: The study found 4.5% to 5% of naive CD4 clonotypes shared across a few donors.

Execution of the assay was at deep level. TCRdb keeps only in-frame clones here, not all; method: immunoSEQ multiplex PCR. The sample has fewer than 1.8 million clones, approximately 98.5% seen once. V lost 8 bases and J 0 bases, leaving 10 bases between the germline ends. The length of the CDR3 is 13 residues. Germline CDR1 and CDR2: MNHEY and SVGAGI. The clonotype comes from a man aged 25 to 40 in good health. This sequence joins TRBV6-5 and TRBJ1-2; D remains ambiguous. What was sequenced was naive CD4+ T cells sorted from blood. The subset here: CD45RA+ positively selected. This CDR3 reads CASLASPNYGYTF. Written as DNA, the CDR3 is TGTGCCAGCCTGGCCTCTCCTAACTATGGCTACACCTTC.